Included here is one T cell receptor beta chain sequence, with context. Its antigen remains unknown. The data were obtained in a study of blood T cells in healthy people across ages. The study, taken as a whole, reports: As age increased, TCR beta diversity per million T cells fell in a roughly linear fashion. TCR beta diversity was tightly associated with the proportion of naive T cells.

Through a sample-barcoded 5' primer and a J-beta primer mix, a second PCR was run for about 6 to 11 cycles. Unique molecular identifiers of 12 random nucleotides labeled each cDNA. TCRdb reprocessed the 5' RACE reads with MiXCR, giving one entry per CDR3 protein. This sample has 1.5 million to 1.8 million distinct CDR3 sequences, with around 40% found just once. CDR1 and CDR2 (germline): MNHEY, SMNVEV (reference sequence). With 11 bases removed from V and 5 bases from J, the gap between germline ends came to 21 bases. This CDR3 contains 14 residues. The sequencing sample was made of blood. The receptor was derived from a woman aged 18-30 years in good health. The genes are TRBV27 and TRBJ1-2, with a tentative D call TRBD1 (6 bases). The CDR3 protein is CAGTSRGGIYGYTF. DNA for the CDR3: TGTGCCGGCACTTCAAGGGGGGGAATATATGGCTACACCTTC.